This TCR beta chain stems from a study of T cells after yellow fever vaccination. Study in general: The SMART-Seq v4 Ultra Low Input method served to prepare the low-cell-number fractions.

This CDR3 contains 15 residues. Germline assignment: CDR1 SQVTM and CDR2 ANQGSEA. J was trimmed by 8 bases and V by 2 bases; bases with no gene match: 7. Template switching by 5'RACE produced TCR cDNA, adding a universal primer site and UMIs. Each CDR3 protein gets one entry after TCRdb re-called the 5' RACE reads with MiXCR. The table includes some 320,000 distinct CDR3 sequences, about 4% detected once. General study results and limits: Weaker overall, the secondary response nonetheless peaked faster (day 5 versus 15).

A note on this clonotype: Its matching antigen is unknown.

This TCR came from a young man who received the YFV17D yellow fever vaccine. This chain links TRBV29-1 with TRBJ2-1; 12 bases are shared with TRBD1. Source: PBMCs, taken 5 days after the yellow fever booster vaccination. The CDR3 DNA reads TGCAGCGTTGAAAGGGACAGGGGGCGCAGGGATGAGCAGTTCTTC. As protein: CSVERDRGRRDEQFF.